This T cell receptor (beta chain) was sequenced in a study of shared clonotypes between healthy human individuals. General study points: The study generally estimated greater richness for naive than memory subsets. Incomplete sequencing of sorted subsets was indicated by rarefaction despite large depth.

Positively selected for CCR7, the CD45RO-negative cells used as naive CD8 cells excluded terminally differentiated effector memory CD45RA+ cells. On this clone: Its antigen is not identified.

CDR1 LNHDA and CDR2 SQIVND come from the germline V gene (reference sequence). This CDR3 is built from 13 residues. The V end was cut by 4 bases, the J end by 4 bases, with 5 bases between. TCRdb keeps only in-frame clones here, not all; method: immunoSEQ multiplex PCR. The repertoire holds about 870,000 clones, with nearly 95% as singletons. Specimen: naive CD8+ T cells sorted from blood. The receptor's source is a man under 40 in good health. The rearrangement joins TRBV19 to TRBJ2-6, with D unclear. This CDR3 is CASSTAGANVLTF. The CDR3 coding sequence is TGTGCCAGTAGTACGGCCGGGGCCAACGTCCTGACTTTC.